The clone carrying this T cell receptor (beta chain) was seen just once. The germline V gene has CDR1 LNHDA and CDR2 SQIVND (reference sequence). The CDR3 is 15 residues long. Trimming removed 7 bases from V and 4 bases from J; junction bases left unmatched: 6. This entry is derived from a study of blood T cell repertoires in COVID-19. Study background: PBMCs, B-cell-depleted T cells, or T cells were the source of the cDNA or gDNA that made up the material.

As handled by the study authors: It was from reference gene primer amplification that nucleated cell counts were estimated. Here immunoSEQ multiplex PCR was the method, and the copy in TCRdb shows in-frame clones only, minus some. The DNA gave D and trimming, while V, J and clone size come from that table. This sample has approximately 160,000 clones; 85% to 90% occur once, and the top ten carry less than 0.7%. The rearrangement joins TRBV19 to TRBJ2-6, with 8 bases lining up with TRBD2. Sequences were obtained from peripheral blood. This receptor was obtained from a man between 60 and 70 years old with COVID-19, enrolled during active disease. The CDR3 bases are TGTGCCAGTACCCGCGGGGGGTCGGGGGCCAACGTCCTGACTTTC. Its protein is CASTRGGSGANVLTF.